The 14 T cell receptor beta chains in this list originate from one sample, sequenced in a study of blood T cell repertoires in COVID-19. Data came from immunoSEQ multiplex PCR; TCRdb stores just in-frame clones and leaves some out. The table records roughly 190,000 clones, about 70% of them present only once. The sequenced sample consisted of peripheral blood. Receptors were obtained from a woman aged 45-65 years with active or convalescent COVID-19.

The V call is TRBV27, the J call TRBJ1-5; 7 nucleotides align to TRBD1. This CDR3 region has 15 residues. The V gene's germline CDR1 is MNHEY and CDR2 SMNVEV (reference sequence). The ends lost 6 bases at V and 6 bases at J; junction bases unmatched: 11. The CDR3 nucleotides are TGTGCCAGCAGAGACCTGGGGCAGGGGGTTCAGCCCCAGCATTTT. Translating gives CASRDLGQGVQPQHF.

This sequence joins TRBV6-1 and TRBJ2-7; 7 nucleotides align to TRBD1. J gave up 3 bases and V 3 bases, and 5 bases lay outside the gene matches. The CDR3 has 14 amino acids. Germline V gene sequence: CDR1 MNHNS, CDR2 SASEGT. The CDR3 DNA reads TGTGCCAGCAGTGACAGGGGGACCCACTACGAGCAGTACTTC. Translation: CASSDRGTHYEQYF.

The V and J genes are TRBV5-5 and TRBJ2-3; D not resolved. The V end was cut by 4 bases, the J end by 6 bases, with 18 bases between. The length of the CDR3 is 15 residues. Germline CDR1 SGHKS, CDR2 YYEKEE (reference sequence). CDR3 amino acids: CASSPYFSNGDTQYF. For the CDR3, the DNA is TGTGCCAGCAGCCCATATTTCTCTAACGGGGATACGCAGTATTTT.

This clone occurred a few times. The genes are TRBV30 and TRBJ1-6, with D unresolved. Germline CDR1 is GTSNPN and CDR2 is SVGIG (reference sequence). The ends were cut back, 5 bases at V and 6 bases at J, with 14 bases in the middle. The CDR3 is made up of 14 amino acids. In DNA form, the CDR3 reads TGTGCCTGGGACGAAGGACTGCTTAATTCACCCCTCCACTTT. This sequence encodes CAWDEGLLNSPLHF.

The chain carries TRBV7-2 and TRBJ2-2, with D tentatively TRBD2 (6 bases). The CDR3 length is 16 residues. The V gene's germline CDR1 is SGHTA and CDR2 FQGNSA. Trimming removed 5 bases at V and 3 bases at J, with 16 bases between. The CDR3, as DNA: TGTGCCAGCAGCCCGCATAGCGGAACGGACACCGGGGAGCTGTTTTTT. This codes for CASSPHSGTDTGELFF.

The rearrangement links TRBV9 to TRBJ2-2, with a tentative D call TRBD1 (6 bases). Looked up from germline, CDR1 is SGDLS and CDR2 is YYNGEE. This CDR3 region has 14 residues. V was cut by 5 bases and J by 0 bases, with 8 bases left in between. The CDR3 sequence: CASRNRANTGELFF. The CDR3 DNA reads TGTGCCAGCAGGAACAGGGCGAACACCGGGGAGCTGTTTTTT.

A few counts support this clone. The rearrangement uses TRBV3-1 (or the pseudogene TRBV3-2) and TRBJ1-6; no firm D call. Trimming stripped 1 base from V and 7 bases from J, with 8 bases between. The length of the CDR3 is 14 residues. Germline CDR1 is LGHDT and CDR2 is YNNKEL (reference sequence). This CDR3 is CASSQVTENSPLHF. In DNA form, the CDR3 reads TGTGCCAGCAGCCAAGTCACTGAAAATTCACCCCTCCACTTT.

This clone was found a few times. CDR3 DNA sequence: TGCGCCAGCAGCTTGGCCGAGGGATGGAACACTGAAGCTTTCTTT. Protein: CASSLAEGWNTEAFF. The V call is TRBV5-1, the J call TRBJ1-1; unclear D gene. V lost 0 bases and J 1 base, leaving 10 bases between the germline ends. Germline values: CDR1 SGHRS, CDR2 YFSETQ. This CDR3 comprises 15 residues.

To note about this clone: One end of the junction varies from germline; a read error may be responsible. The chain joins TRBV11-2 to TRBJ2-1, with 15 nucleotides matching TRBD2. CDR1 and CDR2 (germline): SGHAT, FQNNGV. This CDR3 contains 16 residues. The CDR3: CASGTSGRTSHNEQFF. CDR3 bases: TGTGCCAGCGGGACTAGCGGGAGGACCTCCCACAATGAGCAGTTCTTC.

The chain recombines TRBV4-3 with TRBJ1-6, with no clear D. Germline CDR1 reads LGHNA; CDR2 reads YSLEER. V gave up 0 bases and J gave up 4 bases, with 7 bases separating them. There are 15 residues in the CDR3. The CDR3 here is CASSQDDLYNSPLHF. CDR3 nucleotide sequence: TGCGCCAGCAGCCAAGATGATCTATATAATTCACCCCTCCACTTT.

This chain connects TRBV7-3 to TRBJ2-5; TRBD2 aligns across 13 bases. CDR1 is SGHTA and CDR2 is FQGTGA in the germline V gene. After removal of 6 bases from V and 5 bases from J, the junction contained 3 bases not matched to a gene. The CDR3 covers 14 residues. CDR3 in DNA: TGTGCCAGCAGTTTACTAGCGGGAGGGGAGACCCAGTACTTC. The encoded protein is CASSLLAGGETQYF.

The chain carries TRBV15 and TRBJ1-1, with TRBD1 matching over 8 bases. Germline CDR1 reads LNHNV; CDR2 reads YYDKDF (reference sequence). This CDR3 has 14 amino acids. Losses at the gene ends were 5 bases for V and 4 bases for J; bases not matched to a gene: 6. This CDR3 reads CATSLRGRGTEAFF. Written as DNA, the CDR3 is TGTGCCACCAGCCTCAGGGGGCGAGGCACTGAAGCTTTCTTT.

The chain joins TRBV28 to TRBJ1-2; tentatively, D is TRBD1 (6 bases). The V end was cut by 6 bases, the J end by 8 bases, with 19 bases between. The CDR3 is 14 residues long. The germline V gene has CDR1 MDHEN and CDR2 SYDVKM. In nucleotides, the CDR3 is TGTGCCAGCAGCCCCGACAGGTCCCACCGGGGCTACACCTTC. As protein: CASSPDRSHRGYTF.

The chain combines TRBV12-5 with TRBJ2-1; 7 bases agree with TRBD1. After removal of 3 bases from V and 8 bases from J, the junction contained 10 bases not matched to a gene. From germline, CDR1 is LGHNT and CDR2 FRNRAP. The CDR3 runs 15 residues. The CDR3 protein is CASGLRQGTGDEQFF. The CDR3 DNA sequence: TGTGCTAGTGGTTTACGACAGGGTACAGGCGATGAGCAGTTCTTC.